Listed here is a single TCR beta chain. Its cognate antigen is unknown. Researchers ran the PCR with 60 Vbeta and 13 Jbeta primers. The method was immunoSEQ multiplex PCR; TCRdb's version includes in-frame clones alone and lacks a portion of them. The sample has 100,000 to 120,000 clones; roughly 71% are singletons. The sample comes from a study of cytomegalovirus exposure and HLA in healthy donors. Whole-study findings and limits: For TCR beta chains, V- and J-gene trimming was later linked to a missense DCLRE1C variant. Rates of TCR association differed by HLA locus in a later analysis, with DRB1 highest and HLA-C lowest. The records held CMV serostatus as the only immune exposure information. According to a later analysis, most TCR beta chains associated with CMV appeared HLA-restricted.

Germline CDR1 is MNHEY and CDR2 is SVGAGI. V was pared by 7 bases and J by 9 bases, with 4 bases of the junction left unmatched. This CDR3 is built from 13 residues. This sequence was found in a man aged 18-30 years in good health and CMV-seropositive. The rearrangement uses TRBV6-5 and TRBJ1-6; TRBD1 matches at 9 bases. Source material: PBMCs. The CDR3 sequence: CASIGTGLSPLHF. CDR3 coding DNA: TGTGCCAGCATCGGGACAGGGCTTTCACCCCTCCACTTT.